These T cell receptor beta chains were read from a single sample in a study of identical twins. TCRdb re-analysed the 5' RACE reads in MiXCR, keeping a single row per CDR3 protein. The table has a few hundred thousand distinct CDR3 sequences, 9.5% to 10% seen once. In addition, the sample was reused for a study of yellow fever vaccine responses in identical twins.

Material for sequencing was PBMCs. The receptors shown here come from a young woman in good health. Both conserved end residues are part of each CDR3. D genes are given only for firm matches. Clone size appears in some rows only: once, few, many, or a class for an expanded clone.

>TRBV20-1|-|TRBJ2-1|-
CSASGISSYNEQFF
TGCAGTGCTAGCGGGATTAGCTCCTACAATGAGCAGTTCTTC
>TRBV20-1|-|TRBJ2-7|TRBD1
CSAGDRLGYEQYF
TGCAGTGCTGGGGACAGGTTGGGGTACGAGCAGTACTTC
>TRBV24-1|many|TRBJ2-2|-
CATSDLGTGRTGELFF
TGTGCCACCAGTGATTTAGGGACGGGTCGTACCGGGGAGCTGTTTTTT
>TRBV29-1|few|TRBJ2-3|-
CSVAVGPPGTDTQYF
TGCAGCGTCGCCGTCGGGCCCCCTGGCACAGATACGCAGTATTTT
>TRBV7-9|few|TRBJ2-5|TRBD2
CASSLTSGGIRETQYF
TGTGCCAGCAGCTTGACTAGCGGGGGCATTCGGGAGACCCAGTACTTC
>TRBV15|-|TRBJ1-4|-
CATSRGASTNEKLFF
TGTGCCACCAGCAGGGGGGCCTCAACTAATGAAAAACTGTTTTTT
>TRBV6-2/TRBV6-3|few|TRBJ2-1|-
CASSSGASSDEQFF
TGTGCCAGCAGTTCCGGGGCCTCTAGCGATGAGCAGTTCTTC
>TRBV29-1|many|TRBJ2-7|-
CSVSGYTYEQYF
TGCAGCGTGAGCGGGTACACCTACGAGCAGTACTTC
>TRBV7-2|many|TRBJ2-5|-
CASSLIAEETQYF
TGTGCCAGCAGCTTGATAGCGGAAGAGACCCAGTACTTC
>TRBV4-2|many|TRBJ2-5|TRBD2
CASSLSSGVGETQYF
TGTGCCAGCAGCTTGTCTAGCGGGGTCGGAGAGACCCAGTACTTC
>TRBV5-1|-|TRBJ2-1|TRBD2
CASSKEVAGGPLNEQFF
TGCGCCAGCAGCAAGGAAGTCGCGGGGGGGCCACTTAATGAGCAGTTCTTC
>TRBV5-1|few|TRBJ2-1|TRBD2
CASKAGDSYNEQFF
TGCGCCAGCAAGGCGGGAGATTCCTACAATGAGCAGTTCTTC
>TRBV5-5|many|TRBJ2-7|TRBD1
CASSLAPGTGVYEQYF
TGTGCCAGCAGCTTGGCCCCCGGGACAGGAGTCTACGAGCAGTACTTC
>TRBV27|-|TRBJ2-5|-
CASSLWGAETQYF
TGTGCCAGCAGCCTGTGGGGGGCAGAGACCCAGTACTTC
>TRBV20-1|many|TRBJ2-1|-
CSARPAWSEQFF
TGCAGTGCTAGACCAGCTTGGAGTGAGCAGTTCTTC
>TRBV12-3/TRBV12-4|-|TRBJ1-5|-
CASSLQASNQPQHF
TGTGCCAGCAGCCTTCAGGCTAGCAATCAGCCCCAGCATTTT
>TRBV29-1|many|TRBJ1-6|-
CSVATGRDSPLHF
TGCAGCGTTGCGACAGGCCGGGATTCACCCCTCCACTTT
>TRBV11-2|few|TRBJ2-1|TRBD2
CASSLKGLAGYNEQFF
TGTGCCAGCAGCTTAAAGGGACTAGCGGGGTACAATGAGCAGTTCTTC
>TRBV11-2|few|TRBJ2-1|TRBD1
CASSPSYRGNEQFF
TGTGCCAGCAGCCCTAGCTACAGGGGGAATGAGCAGTTCTTC
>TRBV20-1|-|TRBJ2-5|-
CSASGDTFLGETQYF
TGCAGTGCTAGTGGGGACACCTTCCTCGGGGAGACCCAGTACTTC
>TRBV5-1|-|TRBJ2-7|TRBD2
CASSLLLAGVDEQYF
TGCGCCAGCAGCCTCCTGCTAGCGGGAGTTGACGAGCAGTACTTC
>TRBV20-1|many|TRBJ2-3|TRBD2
CSAKRGGTTDTQYF
TGCAGTGCTAAGCGGGGGGGAACCACAGATACGCAGTATTTT
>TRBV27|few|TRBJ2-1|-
CASIPRIPGAYPHNEQFF
TGTGCCAGCATACCCAGGATTCCGGGTGCCTACCCCCACAATGAGCAGTTCTTC
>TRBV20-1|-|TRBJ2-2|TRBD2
CSASGLAGDGYGTGELFF
TGCAGTGCTAGCGGACTAGCGGGAGACGGGTATGGCACCGGGGAGCTGTTTTTT
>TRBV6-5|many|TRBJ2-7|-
CASSYLRGPYEQYF
TGTGCCAGCAGTTACCTCCGGGGCCCCTACGAGCAGTACTTC
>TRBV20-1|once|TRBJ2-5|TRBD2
CSARDSGGAKETQYF
TGCAGTGCTAGGGACAGCGGGGGGGCCAAAGAGACCCAGTACTTC
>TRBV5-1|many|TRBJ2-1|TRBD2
CASSLPGGAGGSYNEQFF
TGCGCCAGCAGCCTACCGGGAGGAGCGGGAGGATCCTACAATGAGCAGTTCTTC
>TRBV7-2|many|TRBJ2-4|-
CASSPVDGPKNIQYF
TGTGCCAGCAGCCCGGTCGACGGACCCAAAAACATTCAGTACTTC
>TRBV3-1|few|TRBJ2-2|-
CASSPQGIGELFF
TGTGCCAGCAGCCCTCAGGGTATCGGGGAGCTGTTTTTT
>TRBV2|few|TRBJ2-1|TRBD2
CASGTSGRINEQFF
TGTGCCAGCGGTACTAGCGGGAGGATCAATGAGCAGTTCTTC
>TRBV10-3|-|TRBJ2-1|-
CAISESGPESSYNEQFF
TGTGCCATCAGTGAGTCGGGACCGGAGTCTTCCTACAATGAGCAGTTCTTC
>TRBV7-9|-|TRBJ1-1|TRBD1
CASSFPTDRDNTEAFF
TGTGCCAGCAGCTTCCCTACGGACAGGGATAACACTGAAGCTTTCTTT
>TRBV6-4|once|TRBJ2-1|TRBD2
CASSESGTSGHNEQFF
TGTGCCAGCAGTGAATCCGGGACTAGCGGGCACAATGAGCAGTTCTTC
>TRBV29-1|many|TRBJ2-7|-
CSGISFTYEQYF
TGCAGCGGGATTAGTTTCACCTACGAGCAGTACTTC
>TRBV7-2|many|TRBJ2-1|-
CASSSAYRVPPWPFF
TGTGCCAGCAGCTCGGCCTACAGGGTTCCTCCATGGCCGTTCTTC
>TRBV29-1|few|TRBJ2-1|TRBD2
CSVLGVAGDWGPLLNEQFF
TGCAGCGTTTTGGGCGTAGCGGGAGATTGGGGACCCCTTTTGAATGAGCAGTTCTTC
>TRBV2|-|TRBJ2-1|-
CASSERGPGEQFF
TGTGCCAGCAGTGAGCGGGGCCCCGGTGAGCAGTTCTTC
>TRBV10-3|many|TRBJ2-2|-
CAISVLALLNTGELFF
TGTGCCATCAGTGTGCTAGCATTACTGAACACCGGGGAGCTGTTTTTT
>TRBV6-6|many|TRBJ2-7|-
CASSLRDNYEQYF
TGTGCCAGCAGTCTACGGGACAACTACGAGCAGTACTTC
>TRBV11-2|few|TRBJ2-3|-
CASSPWVADGTDTQYF
TGTGCCAGCAGCCCCTGGGTAGCGGATGGCACAGATACGCAGTATTTT
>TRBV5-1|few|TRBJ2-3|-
CASSFGDRTDTQYF
TGCGCCAGCAGCTTCGGGGATCGCACAGATACGCAGTATTTT
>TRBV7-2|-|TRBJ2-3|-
CASSLVSGQIDTQYF
TGTGCCAGCAGCTTAGTTTCAGGCCAGATAGATACGCAGTATTTT
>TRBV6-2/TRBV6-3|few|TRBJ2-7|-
CASGRDSEQYF
TGTGCCAGCGGGCGGGACTCCGAGCAGTACTTC
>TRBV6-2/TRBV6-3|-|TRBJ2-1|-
CASSYSRTPGNEQFF
TGTGCCAGCAGTTACTCGCGAACCCCCGGGAATGAGCAGTTCTTC
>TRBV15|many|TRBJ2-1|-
CATSRTGVNNEQFF
TGTGCCACCAGCAGAACCGGGGTAAACAATGAGCAGTTCTTC
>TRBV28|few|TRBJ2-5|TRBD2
CASRSQPSGVGETQYF
TGTGCCAGCAGGAGCCAGCCTAGCGGGGTCGGTGAGACCCAGTACTTC
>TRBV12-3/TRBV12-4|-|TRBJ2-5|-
CASGLETQYF
TGTGCCAGCGGACTAGAGACCCAGTACTTC
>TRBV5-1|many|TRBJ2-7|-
CASSLVSGGEQYF
TGCGCCAGCAGCTTGGTTTCGGGTGGCGAGCAGTACTTC
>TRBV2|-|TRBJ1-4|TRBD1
CASSFRQGEGEKLFF
TGTGCCAGCAGTTTCCGACAGGGGGAGGGAGAAAAACTGTTTTTT
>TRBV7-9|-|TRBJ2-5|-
CASSLRGQIQETQYF
TGTGCCAGCAGCTTAAGAGGACAGATCCAAGAGACCCAGTACTTC
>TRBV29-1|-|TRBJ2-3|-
CSVAFSPDTQYF
TGCAGCGTTGCTTTTAGTCCAGATACGCAGTATTTT
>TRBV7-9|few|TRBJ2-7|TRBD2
CASSLEVAGYEQYF
TGTGCCAGCAGCTTAGAGGTAGCGGGCTACGAGCAGTACTTC
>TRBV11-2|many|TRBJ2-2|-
CASSSLKPGHNPGELFF
TGTGCCAGCAGCTCCCTAAAACCGGGACATAATCCCGGGGAGCTGTTTTTT